This T cell receptor (beta chain) was recorded in a study of T cell changes during pregnancy in multiple sclerosis. CDR3 length: 15 amino acids. The V and J ends lost 3 bases and 4 bases respectively, with 14 bases between them. Germline V CDR1 and CDR2: SEHNR, FQNEAQ (reference sequence). Only in-frame clones appear in the TCRdb table, and some are missing; sequencing was by immunoSEQ multiplex PCR. The sample contains tens of thousands of clones, over 85% of which appear only once. This clone has a handful of counts. The chain is built from TRBV7-9 and TRBJ2-3; D is unclear. The specimen was peripheral blood, collected before pregnancy. The TCR comes from a female donor with multiple sclerosis, enrolled in a pregnancy study. DNA for the CDR3: TGTGCCAGCAGCTTTACGTTACGGGTGGCAGATACGCAGTATTTT. It specifies CASSFTLRVADTQYF.